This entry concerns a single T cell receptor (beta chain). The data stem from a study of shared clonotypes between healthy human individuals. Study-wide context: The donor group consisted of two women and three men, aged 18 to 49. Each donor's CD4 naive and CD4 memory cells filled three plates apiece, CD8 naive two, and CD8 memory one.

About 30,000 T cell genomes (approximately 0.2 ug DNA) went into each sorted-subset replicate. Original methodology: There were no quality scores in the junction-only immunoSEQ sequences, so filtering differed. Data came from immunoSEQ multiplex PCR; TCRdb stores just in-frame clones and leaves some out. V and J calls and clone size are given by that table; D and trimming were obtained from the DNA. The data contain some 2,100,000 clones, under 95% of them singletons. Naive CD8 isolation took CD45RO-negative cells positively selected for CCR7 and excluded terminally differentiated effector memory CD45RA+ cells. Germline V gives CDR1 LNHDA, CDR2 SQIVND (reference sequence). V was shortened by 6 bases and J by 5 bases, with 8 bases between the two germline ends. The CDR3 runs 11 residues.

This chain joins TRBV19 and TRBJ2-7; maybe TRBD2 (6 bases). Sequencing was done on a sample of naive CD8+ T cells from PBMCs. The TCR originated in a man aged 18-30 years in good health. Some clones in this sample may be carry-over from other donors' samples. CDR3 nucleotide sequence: TGTGCCAGTAGGGGGGGAAACGAGCAGTACTTC. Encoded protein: CASRGGNEQYF.